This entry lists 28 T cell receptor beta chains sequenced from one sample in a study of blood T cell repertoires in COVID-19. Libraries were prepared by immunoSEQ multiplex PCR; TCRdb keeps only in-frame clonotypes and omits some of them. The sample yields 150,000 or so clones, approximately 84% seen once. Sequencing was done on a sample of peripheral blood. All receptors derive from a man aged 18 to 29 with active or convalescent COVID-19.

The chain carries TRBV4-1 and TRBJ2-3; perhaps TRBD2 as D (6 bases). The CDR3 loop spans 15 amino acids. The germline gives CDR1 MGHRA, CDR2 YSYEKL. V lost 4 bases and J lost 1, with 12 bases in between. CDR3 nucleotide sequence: TGCGCCAGCAGCCTTCGGGAGAAGGGCACAGATACGCAGTATTTT. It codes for CASSLREKGTDTQYF.

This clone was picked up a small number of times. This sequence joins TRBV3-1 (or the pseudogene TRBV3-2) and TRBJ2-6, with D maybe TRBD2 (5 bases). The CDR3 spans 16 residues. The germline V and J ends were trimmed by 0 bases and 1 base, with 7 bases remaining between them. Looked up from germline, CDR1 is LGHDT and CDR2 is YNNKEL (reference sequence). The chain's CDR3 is CASSQDAGSGANVLTF. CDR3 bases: TGTGCCAGCAGCCAAGACGCGGGTTCTGGGGCCAACGTCCTGACTTTC.

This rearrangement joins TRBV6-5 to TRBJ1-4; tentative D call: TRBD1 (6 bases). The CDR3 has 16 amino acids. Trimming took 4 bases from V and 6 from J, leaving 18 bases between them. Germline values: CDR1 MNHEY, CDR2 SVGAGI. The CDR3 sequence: CASSSLGEGVYEKLFF. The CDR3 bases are TGTGCCAGCAGTTCCCTCGGGGAGGGGGTTTATGAAAAACTGTTTTTT.

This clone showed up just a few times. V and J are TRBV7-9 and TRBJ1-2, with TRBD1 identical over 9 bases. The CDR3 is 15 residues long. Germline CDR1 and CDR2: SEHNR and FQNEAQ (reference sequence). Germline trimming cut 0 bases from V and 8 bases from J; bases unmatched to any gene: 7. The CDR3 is CASSLAPGQGLGYTF. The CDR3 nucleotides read TGTGCCAGCAGCTTAGCGCCGGGACAGGGACTAGGCTACACCTTC.

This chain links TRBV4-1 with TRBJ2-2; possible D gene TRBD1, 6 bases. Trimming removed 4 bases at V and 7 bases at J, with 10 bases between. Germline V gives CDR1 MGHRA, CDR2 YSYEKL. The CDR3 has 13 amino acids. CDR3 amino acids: CASSLQGIGELFF. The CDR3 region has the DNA TGCGCCAGCAGCCTACAGGGAATCGGGGAGCTGTTTTTT.

DNA of the CDR3: TGCGCCAGCAGCCGTAACAGGGACTCCTATAATTCACCCCTCCACTTT. This codes for CASSRNRDSYNSPLHF. The chain employs TRBV5-1 and TRBJ1-6, with D possibly matching TRBD1 (6 bases). The CDR3 consists of 16 residues. From germline, CDR1 is SGHRS and CDR2 YFSETQ. Trimming took off 4 bases at V and 0 bases at J, with 11 bases between the two ends.

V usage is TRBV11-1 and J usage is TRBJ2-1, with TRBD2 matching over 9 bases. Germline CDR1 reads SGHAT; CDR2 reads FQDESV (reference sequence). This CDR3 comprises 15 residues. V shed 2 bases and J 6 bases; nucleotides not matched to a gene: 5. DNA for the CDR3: TGTGCCAGCAGCTTAAAGGGCGGGAGGGCCAATGAGCAGTTCTTC. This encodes CASSLKGGRANEQFF.

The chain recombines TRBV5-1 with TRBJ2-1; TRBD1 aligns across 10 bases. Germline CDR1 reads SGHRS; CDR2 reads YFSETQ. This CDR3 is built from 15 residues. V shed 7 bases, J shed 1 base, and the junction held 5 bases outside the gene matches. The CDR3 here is CASQMGQGSYNEQFF. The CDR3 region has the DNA TGCGCCAGCCAAATGGGACAGGGGTCCTACAATGAGCAGTTCTTC.

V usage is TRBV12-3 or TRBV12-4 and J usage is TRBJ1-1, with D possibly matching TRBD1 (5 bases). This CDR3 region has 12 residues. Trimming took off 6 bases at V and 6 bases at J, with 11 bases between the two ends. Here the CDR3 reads CASSWGGAEAFF. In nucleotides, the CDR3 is TGTGCCAGCAGCTGGGGGGGGGCTGAAGCTTTCTTT.

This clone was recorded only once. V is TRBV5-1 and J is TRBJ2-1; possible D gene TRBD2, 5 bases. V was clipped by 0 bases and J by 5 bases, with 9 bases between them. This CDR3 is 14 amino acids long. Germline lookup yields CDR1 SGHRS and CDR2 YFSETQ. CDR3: CASSLVSGDNEQFF. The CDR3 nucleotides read TGCGCCAGCAGCTTGGTCTCCGGGGACAATGAGCAGTTCTTC.

CDR3 sequence (DNA): TGTGCCAGCTCACTAAGTGGGCAGGGGGCTGGCGAGCAGTACTTC. As protein: CASSLSGQGAGEQYF. The gene calls are TRBV18 and TRBJ2-7, with 8 bases that match TRBD1. Trimming removed 4 bases from V and 6 bases from J; junction bases left unmatched: 11. The germline CDR1 and CDR2 sequences are KGHSH and LQKENI. The CDR3 has 15 residues.

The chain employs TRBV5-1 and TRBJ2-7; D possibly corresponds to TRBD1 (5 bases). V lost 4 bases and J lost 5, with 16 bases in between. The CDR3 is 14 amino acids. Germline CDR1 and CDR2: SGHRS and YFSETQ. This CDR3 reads CASSPWGQGHEQYF. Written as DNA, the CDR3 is TGCGCCAGCAGCCCCTGGGGCCAGGGCCACGAGCAGTACTTC. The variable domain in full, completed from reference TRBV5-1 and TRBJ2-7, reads KAGVTQTPRYLIKTRGQQVTLSCSPISGHRSVSWYQQTPGQGLQFLFEYFSETQRNKGNFPGRFSGRQFSNSRSEMNVSTLELGDSALYLCASSPWGQGHEQYFGPGTRLTVT.

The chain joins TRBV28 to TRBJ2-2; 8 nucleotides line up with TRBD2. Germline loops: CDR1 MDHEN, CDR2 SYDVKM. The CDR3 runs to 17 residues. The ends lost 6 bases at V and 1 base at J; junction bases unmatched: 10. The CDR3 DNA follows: TGTGCCAGCAGCCCGATGGGAGCGGGAGAGAACACCGGGGAGCTGTTTTTT. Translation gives CASSPMGAGENTGELFF.

CDR3 region: CASSLQGTSGINEQFF. Here the CDR3 DNA reads TGTGCCAGCAGCTTGCAGGGGACTAGCGGGATCAATGAGCAGTTCTTC. The chain links TRBV7-2 to TRBJ2-1; 13 nucleotides match TRBD2. Trimming took 3 bases from V and 6 from J; bases not matched to a gene: 5. The CDR3 sequence is 16 residues long. Per the germline V gene, CDR1 is SGHTA and CDR2 is FQGNSA.

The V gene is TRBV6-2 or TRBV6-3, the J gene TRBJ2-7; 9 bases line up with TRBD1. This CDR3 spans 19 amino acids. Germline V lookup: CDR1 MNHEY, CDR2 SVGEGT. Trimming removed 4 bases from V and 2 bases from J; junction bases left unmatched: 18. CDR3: CASSLFLISPGQGAYEQYF. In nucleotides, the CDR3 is TGTGCCAGCAGTTTATTCCTAATCTCACCGGGACAGGGAGCCTACGAGCAGTACTTC.

CDR3 bases: TGCGCCAGCAGCCAAGATCCCTCCAGCACAGATACGCAGTATTTT. Translating it yields CASSQDPSSTDTQYF. The rearrangement uses TRBV4-1 and TRBJ2-3; no clear D gene. Between the trimmed V and J ends, which lost 0 bases and 0 bases, there was a span of 7 bases. Germline V CDR1 and CDR2: MGHRA, YSYEKL. The CDR3 spans 15 residues.

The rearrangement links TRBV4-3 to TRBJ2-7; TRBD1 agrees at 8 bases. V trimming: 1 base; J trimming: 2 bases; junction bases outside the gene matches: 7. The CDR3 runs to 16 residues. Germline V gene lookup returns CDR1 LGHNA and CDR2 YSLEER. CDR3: CASSQAWGQVAYEQYF. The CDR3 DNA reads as TGCGCCAGCAGCCAAGCTTGGGGACAGGTAGCCTACGAGCAGTACTTC.

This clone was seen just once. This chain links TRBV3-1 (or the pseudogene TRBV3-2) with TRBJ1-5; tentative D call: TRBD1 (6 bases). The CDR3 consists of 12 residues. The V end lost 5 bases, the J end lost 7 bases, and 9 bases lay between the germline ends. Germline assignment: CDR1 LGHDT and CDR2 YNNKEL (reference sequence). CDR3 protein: CASSYREQPQHF. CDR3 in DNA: TGTGCCAGCAGCTACAGGGAGCAGCCCCAGCATTTT.

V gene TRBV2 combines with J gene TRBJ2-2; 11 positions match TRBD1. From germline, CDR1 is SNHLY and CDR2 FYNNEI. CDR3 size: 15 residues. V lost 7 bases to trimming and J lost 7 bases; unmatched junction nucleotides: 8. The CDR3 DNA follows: TGTGCCAGCATTTTCGGACAGGGGGCTGGCGGGGAGCTGTTTTTT. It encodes CASIFGQGAGGELFF.

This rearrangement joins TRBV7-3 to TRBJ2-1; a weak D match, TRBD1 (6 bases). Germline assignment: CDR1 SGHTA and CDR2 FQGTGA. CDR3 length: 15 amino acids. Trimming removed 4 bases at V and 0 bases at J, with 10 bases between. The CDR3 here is CASSSTGSSYNEQFF. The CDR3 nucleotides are TGTGCCAGCAGCTCCACAGGGAGCTCCTACAATGAGCAGTTCTTC. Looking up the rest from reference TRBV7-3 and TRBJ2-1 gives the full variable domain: GAGVSQTPSNKVTEKGKYVELRCDPISGHTALYWYRQSLGQGPEFLIYFQGTGAADDSGLPNDRFFAVRPEGSVSTLKIQRTERGDSAVYLCASSSTGSSYNEQFFGPGTRLTVL.

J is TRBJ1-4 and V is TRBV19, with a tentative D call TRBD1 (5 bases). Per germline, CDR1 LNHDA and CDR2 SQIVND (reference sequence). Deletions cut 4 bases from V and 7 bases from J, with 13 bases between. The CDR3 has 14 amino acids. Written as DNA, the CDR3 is TGTGCCAGTAGTACCGGGACTTTTACTGAAAAACTGTTTTTT. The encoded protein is CASSTGTFTEKLFF. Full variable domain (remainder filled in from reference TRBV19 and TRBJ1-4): DGGITQSPKYLFRKEGQNVTLSCEQNLNHDAMYWYRQDPGQGLRLIYYSQIVNDFQKGDIAEGYSVSREKKESFPLTVTSAQKNPTAFYLCASSTGTFTEKLFFGSGTQLSVL.

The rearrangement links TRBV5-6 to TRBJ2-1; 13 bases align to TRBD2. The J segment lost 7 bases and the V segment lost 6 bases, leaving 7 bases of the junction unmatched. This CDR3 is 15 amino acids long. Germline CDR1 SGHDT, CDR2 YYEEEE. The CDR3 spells CASTTSGRARNEQFF. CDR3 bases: TGTGCCAGCACCACTAGCGGGAGGGCCAGGAATGAGCAGTTCTTC.

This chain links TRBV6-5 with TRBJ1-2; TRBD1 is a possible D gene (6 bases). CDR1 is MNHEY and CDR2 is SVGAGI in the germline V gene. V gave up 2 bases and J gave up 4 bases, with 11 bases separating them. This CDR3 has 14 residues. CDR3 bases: TGTGCCAGCAGTTACCGGACAGTCCCCTATGGCTACACCTTC. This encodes CASSYRTVPYGYTF.

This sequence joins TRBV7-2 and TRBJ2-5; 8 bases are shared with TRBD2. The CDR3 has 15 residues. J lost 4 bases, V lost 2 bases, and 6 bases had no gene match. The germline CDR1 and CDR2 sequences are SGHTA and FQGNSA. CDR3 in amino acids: CASSLRGGPRETQYF. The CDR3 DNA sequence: TGTGCCAGCAGCTTACGCGGGGGGCCGAGAGAGACCCAGTACTTC.

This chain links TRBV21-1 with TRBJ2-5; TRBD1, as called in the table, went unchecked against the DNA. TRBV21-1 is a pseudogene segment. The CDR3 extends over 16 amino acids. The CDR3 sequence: CASSSYLGQGQETQYF. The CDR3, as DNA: TGTGCCAGCAGCAGCTACCTGGGACAGGGGCAAGAGACCCAGTACTTC.

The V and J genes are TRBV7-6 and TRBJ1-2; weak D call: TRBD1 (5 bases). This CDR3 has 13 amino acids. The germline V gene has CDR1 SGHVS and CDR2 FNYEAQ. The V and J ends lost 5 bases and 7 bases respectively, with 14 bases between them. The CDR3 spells CASSPTAGSGYTF. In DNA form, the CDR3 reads TGTGCCAGCAGCCCGACAGCTGGGTCTGGCTACACCTTC.

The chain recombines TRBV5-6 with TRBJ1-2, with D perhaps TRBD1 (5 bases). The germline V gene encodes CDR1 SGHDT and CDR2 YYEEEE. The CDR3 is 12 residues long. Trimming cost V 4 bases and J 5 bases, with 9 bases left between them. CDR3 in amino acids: CASSDRQYGYTF. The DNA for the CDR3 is TGTGCCAGCAGCGACAGACAGTATGGCTACACCTTC.

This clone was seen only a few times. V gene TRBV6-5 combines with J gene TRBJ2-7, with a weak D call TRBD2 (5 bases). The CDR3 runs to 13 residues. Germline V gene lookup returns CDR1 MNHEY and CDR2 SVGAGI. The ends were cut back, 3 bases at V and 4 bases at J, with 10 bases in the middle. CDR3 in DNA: TGTGCCAGCAGTTATGGGCCGGGGTACGAGCAGTACTTC. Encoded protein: CASSYGPGYEQYF.